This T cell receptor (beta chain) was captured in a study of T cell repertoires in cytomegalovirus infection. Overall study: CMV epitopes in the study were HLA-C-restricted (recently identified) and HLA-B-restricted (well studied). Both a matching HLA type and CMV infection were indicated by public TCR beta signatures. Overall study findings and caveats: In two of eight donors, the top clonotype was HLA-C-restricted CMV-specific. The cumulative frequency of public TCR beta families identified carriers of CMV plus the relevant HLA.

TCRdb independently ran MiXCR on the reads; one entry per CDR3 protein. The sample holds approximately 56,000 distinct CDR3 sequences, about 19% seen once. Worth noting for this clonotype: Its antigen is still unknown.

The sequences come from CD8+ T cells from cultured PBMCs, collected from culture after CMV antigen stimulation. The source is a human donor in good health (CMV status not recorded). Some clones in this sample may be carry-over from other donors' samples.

The CDR3, as DNA: TGTGCCAGCAAACAATTCAGCGCTTTGGATTCACCCCTCCACTTT. Its protein is CASKQFSALDSPLHF. The chain recombines TRBV6-5 with TRBJ1-6; D remains ambiguous. With 7 bases removed from V and 8 bases from J, the gap between germline ends came to 18 bases. This CDR3 is built from 15 residues. Germline values: CDR1 MNHEY, CDR2 SVGAGI.